These T cell receptor beta chains were read from a single sample in a study of CD8 T cells in Susac syndrome. TCRdb processed the immunoSEQ multiplex PCR reads anew with MiXCR; each CDR3 protein has one entry. The data show a few hundred thousand distinct CDR3 sequences, around 92% seen once. The sample comprised CD4+ T cells from PBMCs. All receptors derive from a human donor with multiple sclerosis. CDR3s include the opening cysteine and the closing phenylalanine or tryptophan. The D gene is left open where the match is weak.

TRBJ2-6 21 - TRBV4-1 CASSVYAGSKIWGSGANVLTF TGCGCCAGCAGCGTCTACGCAGGGTCTAAGATCTGGGGGTCTGGGGCCAACGTCCTGACTTTC
TRBJ2-3 14 TRBD2 TRBV20-1 CSARGGLATDTQYF TGCAGTGCTAGAGGAGGACTAGCGACAGATACGCAGTATTTT
TRBJ2-2 12 - TRBV20-1 CSASPNTGELFF TGCAGTGCTAGCCCGAACACCGGGGAGCTGTTTTTT
TRBJ2-5 11 - TRBV20-1 CSARRRETQYF TGCAGTGCTAGGCGCCGAGAGACCCAGTACTTC
TRBJ2-5 16 - TRBV7-2 CASSLVGTAGQETQYF TGTGCCAGCAGCTTAGTTGGTACCGCGGGGCAAGAGACCCAGTACTTC
TRBJ2-1 14 - TRBV10-3 CATAELGDYNEQFF TGTGCCACCGCCGAGCTGGGGGACTACAATGAGCAGTTCTTC
TRBJ1-5 19 - TRBV7-2 CASSLARESFEGEGQPQHF TGTGCCAGCAGCTTAGCGCGAGAATCGTTCGAGGGCGAAGGGCAGCCCCAGCATTTT
TRBJ2-3 16 TRBD2 TRBV7-3 CASSRGERGTLDTQYF TGTGCCAGCAGCCGGGGGGAGCGGGGGACGCTGGATACGCAGTATTTT
TRBJ1-2 14 - TRBV7-9 CASSQARETYGYTF TGTGCCAGCAGCCAGGCGAGGGAAACCTATGGCTACACCTTC
TRBJ1-4 13 TRBD1 TRBV29-1 CSVSGTGGEKLFF TGCAGCGTTTCCGGGACAGGGGGTGAAAAACTGTTTTTT